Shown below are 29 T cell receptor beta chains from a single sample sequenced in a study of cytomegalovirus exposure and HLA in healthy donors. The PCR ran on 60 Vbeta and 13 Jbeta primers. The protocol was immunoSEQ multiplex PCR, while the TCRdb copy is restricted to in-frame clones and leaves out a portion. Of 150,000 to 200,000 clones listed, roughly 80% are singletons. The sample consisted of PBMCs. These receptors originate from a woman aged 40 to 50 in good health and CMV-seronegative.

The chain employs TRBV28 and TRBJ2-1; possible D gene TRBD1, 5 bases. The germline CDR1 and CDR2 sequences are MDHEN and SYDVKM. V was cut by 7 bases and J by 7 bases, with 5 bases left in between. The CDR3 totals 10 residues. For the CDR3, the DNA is TGTGCCAGCAAGGGGAATGAGCAGTTCTTC. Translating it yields CASKGNEQFF.

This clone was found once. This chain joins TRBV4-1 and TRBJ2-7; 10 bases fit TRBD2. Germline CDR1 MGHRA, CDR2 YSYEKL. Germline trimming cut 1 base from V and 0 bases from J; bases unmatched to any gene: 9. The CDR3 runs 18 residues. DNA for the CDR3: TGCGCCAGCAGCCAAGGGAGCCCTAGCGGGGGCCCCTCCTACGAGCAGTACTTC. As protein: CASSQGSPSGGPSYEQYF.

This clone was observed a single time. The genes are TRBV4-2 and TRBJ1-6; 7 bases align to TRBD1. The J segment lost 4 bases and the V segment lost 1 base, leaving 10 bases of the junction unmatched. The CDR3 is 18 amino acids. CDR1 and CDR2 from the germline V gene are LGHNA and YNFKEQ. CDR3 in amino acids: CASSQGIQGDGYNSPLHF. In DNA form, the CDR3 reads TGTGCCAGCAGCCAAGGTATTCAGGGGGACGGATATAATTCACCCCTCCACTTT.

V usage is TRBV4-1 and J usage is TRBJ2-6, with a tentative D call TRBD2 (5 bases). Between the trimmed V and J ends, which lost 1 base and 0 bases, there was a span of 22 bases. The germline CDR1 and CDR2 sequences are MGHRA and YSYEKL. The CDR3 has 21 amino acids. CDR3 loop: CASSQGPSGNRVISGANVLTF. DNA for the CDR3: TGCGCCAGCAGCCAAGGTCCTTCGGGAAACAGAGTCATCTCTGGGGCCAACGTCCTGACTTTC.

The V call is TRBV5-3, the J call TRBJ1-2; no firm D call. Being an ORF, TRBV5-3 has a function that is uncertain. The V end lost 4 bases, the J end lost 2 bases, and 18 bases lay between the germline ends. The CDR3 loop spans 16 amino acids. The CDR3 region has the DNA TGTGCCAGAAGCATGGAGGACTTTAGTGGGAACTATGGCTACACCTTC. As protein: CARSMEDFSGNYGYTF.

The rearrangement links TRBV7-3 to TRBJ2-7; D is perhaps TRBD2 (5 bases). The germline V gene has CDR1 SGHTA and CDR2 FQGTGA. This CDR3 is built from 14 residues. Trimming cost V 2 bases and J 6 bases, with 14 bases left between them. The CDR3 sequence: CASSLGGSYTEQYF. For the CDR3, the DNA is TGTGCCAGCAGCTTAGGTGGGAGCTACACCGAGCAGTACTTC.

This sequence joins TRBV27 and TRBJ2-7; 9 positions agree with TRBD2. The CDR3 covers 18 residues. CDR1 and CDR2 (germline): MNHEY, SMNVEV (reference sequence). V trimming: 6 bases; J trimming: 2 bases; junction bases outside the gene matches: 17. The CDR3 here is CASRSTGSGLAATYEQYF. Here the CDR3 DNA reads TGTGCCAGCAGATCGACAGGGTCGGGACTAGCCGCTACCTACGAGCAGTACTTC.

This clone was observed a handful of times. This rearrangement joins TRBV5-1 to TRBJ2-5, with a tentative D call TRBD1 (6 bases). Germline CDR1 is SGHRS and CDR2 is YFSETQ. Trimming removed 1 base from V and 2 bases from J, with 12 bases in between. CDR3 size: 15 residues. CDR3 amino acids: CASSLLGTLQETQYF. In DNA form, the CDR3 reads TGCGCCAGCAGCTTGCTCGGGACACTTCAAGAGACCCAGTACTTC.

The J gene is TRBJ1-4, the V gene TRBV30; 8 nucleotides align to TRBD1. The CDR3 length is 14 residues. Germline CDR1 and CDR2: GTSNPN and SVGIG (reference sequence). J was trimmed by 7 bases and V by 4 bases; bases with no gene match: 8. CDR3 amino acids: CAWTMGTGFEKLFF. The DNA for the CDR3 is TGTGCCTGGACCATGGGGACAGGTTTTGAAAAACTGTTTTTT.

In DNA, the CDR3 is TGTGCCAGCAGCCCACAGGGCTCTGGGGCCAACGTCCTGACTTTC. Protein sequence: CASSPQGSGANVLTF. The gene calls are TRBV2 and TRBJ2-6; D is possibly TRBD1 (6 bases). The CDR3 is made up of 15 amino acids. Germline V gives CDR1 SNHLY, CDR2 FYNNEI. Trimming cost V 6 bases and J 0 bases, with 9 bases left between them. The full variable domain, its missing parts supplied by reference TRBV2 and TRBJ2-6, is EPEVTQTPSHQVTQMGQEVILRCVPISNHLYFYWYRQILGQKVEFLVSFYNNEISEKSEIFDDQFSVERPDGSNFTLKIRSTKLEDSAMYFCASSPQGSGANVLTFGAGSRLTVL.

Here the CDR3 DNA reads TGTGCCAGCAGTTTTGGACTAGCGGGAGCGGGTGAGCAGTTCTTC. Encoded protein: CASSFGLAGAGEQFF. The V and J genes are TRBV27 and TRBJ2-1, with 13 bases aligning to TRBD2. There are 15 residues in the CDR3. The germline V gene encodes CDR1 MNHEY and CDR2 SMNVEV (reference sequence). V was pared by 3 bases and J by 9 bases, with 5 bases of the junction left unmatched.

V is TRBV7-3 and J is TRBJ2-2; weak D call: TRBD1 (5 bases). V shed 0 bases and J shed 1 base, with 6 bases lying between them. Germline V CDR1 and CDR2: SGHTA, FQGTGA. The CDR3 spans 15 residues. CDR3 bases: TGTGCCAGCAGCTTAACGGGGCAGAACACCGGGGAGCTGTTTTTT. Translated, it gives CASSLTGQNTGELFF.

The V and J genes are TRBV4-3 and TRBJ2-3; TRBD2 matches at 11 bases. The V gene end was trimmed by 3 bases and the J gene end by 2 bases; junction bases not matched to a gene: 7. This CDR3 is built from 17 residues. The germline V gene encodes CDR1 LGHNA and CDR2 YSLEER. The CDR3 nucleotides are TGCGCCAGCAGCCAGGCACGACTAGCGGGGTACACAGATACGCAGTATTTT. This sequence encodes CASSQARLAGYTDTQYF.

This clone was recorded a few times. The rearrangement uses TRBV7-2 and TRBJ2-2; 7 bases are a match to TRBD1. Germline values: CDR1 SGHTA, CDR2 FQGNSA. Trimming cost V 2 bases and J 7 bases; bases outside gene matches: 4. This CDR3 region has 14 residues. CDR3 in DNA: TGTGCCAGCAGCTTACGACAGGGCGTCGGGGAGCTGTTTTTT. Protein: CASSLRQGVGELFF.

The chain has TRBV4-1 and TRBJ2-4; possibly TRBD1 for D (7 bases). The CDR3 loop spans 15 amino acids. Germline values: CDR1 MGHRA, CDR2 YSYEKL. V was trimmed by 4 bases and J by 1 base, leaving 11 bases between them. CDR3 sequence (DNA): TGCGCCAGCAGCCGGCCAGGGGGGGCCAAAAACATTCAGTACTTC. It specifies CASSRPGGAKNIQYF.

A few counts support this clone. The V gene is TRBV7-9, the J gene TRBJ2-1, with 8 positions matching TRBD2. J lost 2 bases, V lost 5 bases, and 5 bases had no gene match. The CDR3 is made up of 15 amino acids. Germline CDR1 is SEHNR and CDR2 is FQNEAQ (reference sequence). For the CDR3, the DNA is TGTGCCAGCAGCAAAAGCGGGGGACCCTACAATGAGCAGTTCTTC. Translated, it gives CASSKSGGPYNEQFF.

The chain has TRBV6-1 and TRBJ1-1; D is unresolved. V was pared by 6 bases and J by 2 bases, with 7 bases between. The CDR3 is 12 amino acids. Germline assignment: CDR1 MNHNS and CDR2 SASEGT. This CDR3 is CASRAGNTEAFF. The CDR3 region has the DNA TGTGCCAGCAGAGCAGGAAACACTGAAGCTTTCTTT.

Here the CDR3 reads CASSSAGTGMGKLFF. DNA of the CDR3: TGTGCCAGCAGTTCCGCCGGGACAGGAATGGGGAAACTGTTTTTT. V gene TRBV28 combines with J gene TRBJ1-4; TRBD1 matches 8 bases. CDR1 is MDHEN and CDR2 is SYDVKM in the germline V gene. The ends lost 4 bases at V and 11 bases at J; junction bases unmatched: 12. The CDR3 sequence is 15 residues long.

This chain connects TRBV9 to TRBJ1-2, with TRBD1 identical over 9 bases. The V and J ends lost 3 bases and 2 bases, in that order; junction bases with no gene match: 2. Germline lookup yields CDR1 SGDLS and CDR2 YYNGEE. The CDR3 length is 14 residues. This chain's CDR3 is CASSAGQGNYGYTF. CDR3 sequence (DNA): TGTGCCAGCAGCGCCGGACAGGGGAACTATGGCTACACCTTC.

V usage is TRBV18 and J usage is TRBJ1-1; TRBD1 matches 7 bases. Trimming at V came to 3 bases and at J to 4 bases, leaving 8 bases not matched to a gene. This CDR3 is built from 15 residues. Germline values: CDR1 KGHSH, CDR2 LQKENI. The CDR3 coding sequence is TGTGCCAGCTCACCTTCGAGCGACAGGGTCACTGAAGCTTTCTTT. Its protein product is CASSPSSDRVTEAFF.

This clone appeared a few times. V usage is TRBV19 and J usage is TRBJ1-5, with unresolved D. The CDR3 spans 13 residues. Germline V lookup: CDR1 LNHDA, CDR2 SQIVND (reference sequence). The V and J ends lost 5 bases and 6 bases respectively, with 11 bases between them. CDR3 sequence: CASSAYSGQPQHF. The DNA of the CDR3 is TGTGCCAGTAGTGCCTACAGCGGTCAGCCCCAGCATTTT.

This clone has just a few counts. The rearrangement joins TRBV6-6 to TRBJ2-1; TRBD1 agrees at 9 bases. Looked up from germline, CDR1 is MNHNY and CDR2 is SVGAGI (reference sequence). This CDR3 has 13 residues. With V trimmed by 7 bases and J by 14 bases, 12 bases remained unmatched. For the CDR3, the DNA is TGTGCCAGCAACGTAAACGGGGACAGGGCAAAGTTCTTC. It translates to CASNVNGDRAKFF.

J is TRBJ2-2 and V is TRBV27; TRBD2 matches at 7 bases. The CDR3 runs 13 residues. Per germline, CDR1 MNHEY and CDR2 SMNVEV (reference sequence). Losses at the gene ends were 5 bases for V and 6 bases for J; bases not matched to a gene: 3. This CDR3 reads CASSPRGAGELFF. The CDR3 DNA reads TGTGCCAGCAGTCCCCGGGGGGCCGGGGAGCTGTTTTTT.

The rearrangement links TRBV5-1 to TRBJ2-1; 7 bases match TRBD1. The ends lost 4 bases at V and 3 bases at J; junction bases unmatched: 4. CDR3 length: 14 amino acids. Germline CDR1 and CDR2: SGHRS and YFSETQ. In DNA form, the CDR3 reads TGCGCCAGCAGCATAGGACAGGTCTACAATGAGCAGTTCTTC. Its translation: CASSIGQVYNEQFF.

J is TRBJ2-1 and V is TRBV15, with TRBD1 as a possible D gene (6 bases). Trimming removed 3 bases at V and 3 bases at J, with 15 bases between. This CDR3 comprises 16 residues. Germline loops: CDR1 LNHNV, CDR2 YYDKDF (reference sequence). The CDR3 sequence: CATSSPPGQDYNEQFF. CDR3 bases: TGTGCCACCAGCAGCCCCCCGGGACAAGACTACAATGAGCAGTTCTTC.

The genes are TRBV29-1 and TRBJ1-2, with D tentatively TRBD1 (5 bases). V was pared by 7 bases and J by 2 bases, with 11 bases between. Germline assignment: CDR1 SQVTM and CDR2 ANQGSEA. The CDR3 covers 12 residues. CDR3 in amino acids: CSAVTGNYGYTF. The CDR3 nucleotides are TGCAGCGCCGTAACAGGAAACTATGGCTACACCTTC.

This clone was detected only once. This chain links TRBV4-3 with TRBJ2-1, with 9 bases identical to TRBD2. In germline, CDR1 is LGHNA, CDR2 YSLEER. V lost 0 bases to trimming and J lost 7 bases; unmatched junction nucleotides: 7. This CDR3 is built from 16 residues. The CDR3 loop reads CASSQEGGRAWNEQFF. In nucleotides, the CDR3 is TGCGCCAGCAGCCAAGAAGGCGGGAGGGCCTGGAATGAGCAGTTCTTC.

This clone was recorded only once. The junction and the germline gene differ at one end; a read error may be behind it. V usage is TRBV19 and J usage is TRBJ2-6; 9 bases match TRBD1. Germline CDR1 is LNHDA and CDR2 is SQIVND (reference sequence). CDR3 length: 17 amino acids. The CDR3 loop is CASSSPGTGSGANGLTF. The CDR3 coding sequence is TGTGCCAGTAGCAGTCCCGGGACAGGGTCTGGGGCCAACGGCCTGACTTTC.

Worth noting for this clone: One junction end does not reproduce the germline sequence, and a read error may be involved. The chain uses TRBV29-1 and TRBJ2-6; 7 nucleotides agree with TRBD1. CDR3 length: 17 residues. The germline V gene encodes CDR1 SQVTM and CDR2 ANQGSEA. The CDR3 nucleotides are TGCAGCTTTCTTGGCGGCAGGGGGAACTCTGGGGCCAACGGCCTGACTTTC. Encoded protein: CSFLGGRGNSGANGLTF.